The subject of this entry is one T cell receptor beta chain. The library put unique molecular identifiers onto individual cDNA molecules. Per the authors' pipeline: Ranging from about 20,000 to 750,000, TCR counts per sample had a median value of around 100,000. MiXCR, applied by TCRdb to the RACE reads, yields one record per CDR3 protein. V and J calls and clone size were set by TCRdb, not the authors. The profile covers under 75,000 distinct CDR3 sequences, with around 10% appearing a single time and 1.4% taken by the ten largest. Documented time point: patch test 3, about 24 weeks after DPC sensitization. Treatment in this sample: therapeutic diphenylcyclopropenone sensitization with weekly scalp DPC. This sample is part of a study of human T cells and chemical hapten exposure. Looking at the study overall: The cohort included alopecia areata under or over 50% scalp, totalis and universalis. Small volume differences among pooled libraries mainly caused per-sample TCR yield variation.

The V and J ends lost 5 bases and 4 bases, in that order; junction bases with no gene match: 10. The CDR3 sequence is 15 residues long. CDR1 is MNHEY, CDR2 SMNVEV, per germline (reference sequence). The TCR originated in a woman aged 45-59 years with alopecia areata. Some clones in this sample may be carry-over from other donors' samples. V usage is TRBV27 and J usage is TRBJ2-7; 8 bases map to TRBD2. The sequenced sample was whole blood, obtained in connection with sensitization to the hapten diphenylcyclopropenone (DPC). The CDR3 loop is CASSPRLARLYEQYF. As DNA, the CDR3 is TGTGCCAGCAGTCCAAGACTAGCGAGGCTTTACGAGCAGTACTTC.